This is a list of T cell receptor beta chains from one sample in a study of cytomegalovirus exposure and HLA in healthy donors. The assay was immunoSEQ multiplex PCR, and TCRdb's table has in-frame clones only and misses some. The sample lists 150,000 to 200,000 clones, roughly 85% occurring once. Material for sequencing was PBMCs. The receptors stem from a man between 18 and 35 years old in good health and CMV-seropositive. The CDR3 runs from the conserved cysteine through the conserved F or W. The D gene is left open where the match is weak. The size of a clone is reported for some rows only, either as once, few or many, or as a class for expanded clones.

j_call d_call clone_size v_call cdr3_nt cdr3_aa
TRBJ2-7 TRBD1 NA TRBV6-6 TGTGCCAGCAGTCCTCCGGGACAGGGGCGATACGAGCAGTACTTC CASSPPGQGRYEQYF
TRBJ2-5 NA NA TRBV25-1 TGTGCCAGCAGCCGAAGGGGCGGGGAAGAGACCCAGTACTTC CASSRRGGEETQYF
TRBJ2-2 TRBD2 once TRBV4-1 TGCGCCAGCAGCCCTAGCGGCTCGAACACCGGGGAGCTGTTTTTT CASSPSGSNTGELFF
TRBJ2-1 TRBD2 NA TRBV15 TGTGCCACCAGCAGAGAATTCCGGCTAGCGGGGCATGAGCAGTTCTTC CATSREFRLAGHEQFF
TRBJ1-3 NA few TRBV7-9 TGTGCCAGCAGCTTAGACAGCCGAGGAAACACCATATATTTT CASSLDSRGNTIYF
TRBJ2-7 TRBD1 NA TRBV5-1 TGCGCCAGCAGCCCCGGACAGGGAGATAGCTACGAGCAGTACTTC CASSPGQGDSYEQYF
TRBJ1-2 NA NA TRBV2 TGTGCCAGCAGCTCACAACCGTCGGGAGCCCCTTATGGCTACACCTTC CASSSQPSGAPYGYTF
TRBJ2-5 TRBD2 NA TRBV7-9 TGTGCCAGCAGCTTAGCTAGCAGGGAGGGGGAGACCCAGTACTTC CASSLASREGETQYF
TRBJ1-2 NA few TRBV10-2 TGCGCCAGCAGTGAAAAAGGGGCTCGAGGCTACACCTTC CASSEKGARGYTF
TRBJ2-7 NA NA TRBV11-2 TGTGCCAGCAGCTCCGCTCTTCCGGGACTGCTTAGCTCCTACGAGCAGTACTTC CASSSALPGLLSSYEQYF
TRBJ2-7 TRBD2 NA TRBV5-1 TGCGCCAGCAGCCCGGGACTAGCGGGCTACGAGCAGTACTTC CASSPGLAGYEQYF
TRBJ2-7 TRBD2 NA TRBV5-1 TGCGCCAGCAGCCCCCAACTAGCGGGGGGCTCCTACGAGCAGTACTTC CASSPQLAGGSYEQYF
TRBJ1-2 NA NA TRBV7-2 TGTGCCAGCAGCATATACAGGGAAGGGTATGGCTACACCTTC CASSIYREGYGYTF
TRBJ2-3 NA NA TRBV5-4 TGTGCCAGCAGCACGGGACTTAGAAACACAGATACGCAGTATTTT CASSTGLRNTDTQYF
TRBJ2-1 TRBD2 NA TRBV5-1 TGCGCCAGCAGTCTTGATAATCAGCGGGAGTCAGACAATGAGCAGTTCTTC CASSLDNQRESDNEQFF
TRBJ1-2 NA few TRBV5-8 TGTGCCAGCAGCTTAGAGATGAACTATGGCTACACCTTC CASSLEMNYGYTF
TRBJ2-7 NA NA TRBV28 TGTGCCAGCAGTTTAACAGGCTACGAGCAGTACTTC CASSLTGYEQYF
TRBJ1-5 NA NA TRBV18 TGTGCCAGCTCCCCCGGCGGGATCAATCAGCCCCAGCATTTT CASSPGGINQPQHF
TRBJ1-2 TRBD1 NA TRBV6-5 TGTGCCAGCAAACTACGAGGGGGCGGCTATGGCTACACCTTC CASKLRGGGYGYTF
TRBJ2-6 NA NA TRBV28 TGTGCCAGCAGTTTTCAGGGGAGTACTGGGGCCAACGTCCTGACTTTC CASSFQGSTGANVLTF
TRBJ2-3 TRBD2 NA TRBV7-6 TGTGCCAGCAGCTTAGCGGGAGGGATAGATACGCAGTATTTT CASSLAGGIDTQYF
TRBJ1-5 NA NA TRBV27 TGTGCCAGCAGTTCCTCCTCCCCCTCAGGGATTCAGCCCCAGCATTTT CASSSSSPSGIQPQHF
TRBJ1-5 NA NA TRBV28 TGTGCCAGCAGCCTTTCCTCGACAGGCGGGAGGAATCAGCCCCAGCATTTT CASSLSSTGGRNQPQHF